One sample yielded the 26 T cell receptor beta chains listed below, sequenced in a study of T cell repertoires in cytomegalovirus infection. Their antigen targets remain unknown. MiXCR, applied by TCRdb to the reads, yields one record per CDR3 protein. The profile covers about 890,000 distinct CDR3 sequences, with roughly 30% appearing a single time and around 15% taken by the ten largest. The sequencing used cultured CD8+ T cells from PBMCs, collected from culture after CMV antigen stimulation. The receptor set was obtained from a human donor in good health (CMV status not recorded). Some clones in this sample may be carry-over from other donors' samples.

There are a few counts of this clonotype. This chain uses TRBV15 with TRBJ1-1; D perhaps matches TRBD1 (5 bases). The V gene lost 5 bases and the J gene lost 10 bases, with 20 bases spanning the gap. The CDR3 is 14 amino acids. In germline, CDR1 is LNHNV, CDR2 YYDKDF (reference sequence). CDR3 amino acids: CATSVRVGVLGAFF. In nucleotides, the CDR3 is TGTGCCACCAGCGTCAGGGTTGGAGTCCTTGGAGCTTTCTTT.

Turning to this clonotype: Compared with germline, one end of the junction differs, possibly owing to a read error. The V gene is TRBV5-5, the J gene TRBJ1-6, with TRBD1 matching over 12 bases. The CDR3 extends over 15 amino acids. Germline V lookup: CDR1 SGHKS, CDR2 YYEKEE (reference sequence). CDR3 DNA sequence: TGTGCCAGCAGCTACGGGACAGGGGGCAATTCACCCCTCCGCTTT. Its protein is CASSYGTGGNSPLRF.

V and J are TRBV25-1 and TRBJ2-1, with TRBD2 matching 7 bases. In germline, CDR1 is MGHDK, CDR2 SYGVNS. The trim removed 10 bases at V and 0 bases at J, leaving 6 bases unmatched. The CDR3 has 14 amino acids. CDR3 nucleotide sequence: TGTGCCAAGTGCTGGACTAGCTCCTACAATGAGCAGTTCTTC. Protein product: CAKCWTSSYNEQFF.

This clonotype was observed a handful of times. This chain uses TRBV7-9 with TRBJ2-1; D call uncertain. The CDR3 consists of 13 residues. V was shortened by 4 bases and J by 4 bases, with 8 bases between the two germline ends. The germline V gene has CDR1 SEHNR and CDR2 FQNEAQ (reference sequence). In DNA form, the CDR3 reads TGTGCCAGCAGCTCCCGGCAGTACAATGAGCAGTTCTTC. Translation gives CASSSRQYNEQFF.

This clonotype came up many times. The chain couples TRBV7-9 to TRBJ2-1; 7 bases are shared with TRBD1. V lost 5 bases to trimming and J lost 1 base; unmatched junction nucleotides: 8. CDR1 and CDR2 (germline): SEHNR, FQNEAQ (reference sequence). The CDR3 contains 16 residues. CDR3 protein: CASSPLGQESYNEQFF. The DNA of the CDR3 is TGTGCCAGCAGCCCGCTTGGACAGGAGTCCTACAATGAGCAGTTCTTC.

This clonotype showed up just a few times. The rearrangement joins TRBV20-1 to TRBJ2-1; TRBD1 might be the D (6 bases). In germline, CDR1 is DFQATT, CDR2 SNEGSKA (reference sequence). CDR3 length equals 16 residues. Trimming took off 3 bases at V and 1 base at J, with 16 bases between the two ends. The CDR3 DNA follows: TGCAGTGCTAGGATGCAGGGGTTAGGGTCCTACAATGAGCAGTTCTTC. Protein: CSARMQGLGSYNEQFF.

CDR3: CASSAPSGGPPEQYF. The CDR3 DNA reads TGTGCCAGCAGCGCCCCTAGCGGGGGGCCCCCCGAGCAGTACTTC. The rearrangement joins TRBV7-9 to TRBJ2-7; 11 bases are a match to TRBD2. Germline loops: CDR1 SEHNR, CDR2 FQNEAQ (reference sequence). The V segment lost 5 bases and the J segment 6 bases; nucleotides outside the gene matches: 9. The CDR3 length is 15 residues.

The chain is built from TRBV20-1 and TRBJ2-5; D is unclear. V was cut by 0 bases and J by 3 bases, with 8 bases left in between. Looked up from germline, CDR1 is DFQATT and CDR2 is SNEGSKA (reference sequence). The CDR3 spans 13 residues. This CDR3 is CSAREGFEETQYF. CDR3 nucleotides: TGCAGTGCTAGAGAGGGCTTTGAAGAGACCCAGTACTTC.

Of note for this clonotype: Possible read error: a much larger clone is one base away. The chain joins TRBV7-4 to TRBJ2-3; D not certain. This CDR3 has 15 amino acids. Germline V gene data show CDR1 as SGHVT and CDR2 as SQSDAQ. The V end lost 3 bases, the J end lost 2 bases, and 12 bases lay between the germline ends. The CDR3 DNA is TGTGCCAGCAGCTTCCGGTGGCTACCCACAGATACGCAGTATTTT. Protein sequence: CASSFRWLPTDTQYF. Filled out from reference TRBV7-4 and TRBJ2-3, the complete variable domain reads GAGVSQSPRYKVAKRGRDVALRCDSISGHVTLYWYRQTLGQGSEVLTYSQSDAQRDKSGRPSGRFSAERPERSVSTLKIQRTEQGDSAVYLCASSFRWLPTDTQYFGPGTRLTVL.

The V and J genes are TRBV4-3 and TRBJ2-2; 10 bases align to TRBD2. Germline CDR1 LGHNA, CDR2 YSLEER. The CDR3 is made up of 17 amino acids. The ends lost 0 bases at V and 7 bases at J; junction bases unmatched: 8. CDR3 DNA sequence: TGCGCCAGCAGCCAAGATGGTAGCGGGGGGTATGACGGGGAGCTGTTTTTT. Protein product: CASSQDGSGGYDGELFF.

In this sample, this clonotype turned up a few times. The chain is built from TRBV11-2 and TRBJ2-7, with TRBD1 matching 7 bases. This CDR3 is 14 amino acids long. V was clipped by 5 bases and J by 3 bases; unmatched bases: 7. Germline V gene data show CDR1 as SGHAT and CDR2 as FQNNGV. The CDR3 nucleotides are TGTGCCAGCAGCCTCCTGACAGGGAGCTACGAGCAGTACGTC. It yields the protein CASSLLTGSYEQYV.

The chain carries TRBV28 and TRBJ2-1; D possibly corresponds to TRBD1 (5 bases). This CDR3 region has 14 residues. The V gene lost 3 bases and the J gene lost 3 bases, with 9 bases spanning the gap. Looked up from germline, CDR1 is MDHEN and CDR2 is SYDVKM. The chain's CDR3 is CASSLPGNYNEQFF. The CDR3 DNA reads as TGTGCCAGCAGTTTGCCAGGGAACTACAATGAGCAGTTCTTC.

V usage is TRBV4-1 and J usage is TRBJ2-2; D is uncertain. There are 14 residues in the CDR3. V lost 1 base to trimming and J lost 2 bases, with 5 bases between them. The germline gives CDR1 MGHRA, CDR2 YSYEKL. The CDR3 sequence is CASSQARNTGELFF. The CDR3 nucleotides are TGCGCCAGCAGCCAAGCCAGAAACACCGGGGAGCTGTTTTTT.

The chain links TRBV20-1 to TRBJ1-3; D gene uncertain. The CDR3 is 13 residues long. Trimming removed 3 bases from V and 4 bases from J, with 10 bases in between. From germline, CDR1 is DFQATT and CDR2 SNEGSKA (reference sequence). This CDR3 reads CSARSRTGNTIYF. The CDR3, as DNA: TGCAGTGCTAGGTCCAGGACGGGAAACACCATATATTTT.

This clonotype was seen repeatedly, ten times or more. The chain links TRBV6-1 to TRBJ2-7; a weak D match, TRBD1 (6 bases). Germline V gives CDR1 MNHNS, CDR2 SASEGT. The CDR3 extends over 14 amino acids. With 5 bases removed from V and 2 bases from J, the gap between germline ends came to 13 bases. DNA of the CDR3: TGTGCCAGCAGTTTAACAGGGTCGACCTACGAGCAGTACTTC. This codes for CASSLTGSTYEQYF.

V and J are TRBV7-2 and TRBJ2-5; D may be TRBD1 (7 bases). This CDR3 comprises 15 residues. V was cut by 5 bases and J by 5 bases, with 18 bases left in between. Germline-derived CDR1 and CDR2 are SGHTA and FQGNSA. The CDR3 DNA reads as TGTGCCAGCAGCAGACTCAGGGGGGTTGGGGAGACCCAGTACTTC. Translation gives CASSRLRGVGETQYF.

This clonotype has just a few counts. J is TRBJ1-2 and V is TRBV4-1; no reliable D call. The germline gives CDR1 MGHRA, CDR2 YSYEKL. V lost 2 bases, J lost 0 bases, and 10 bases lay in between. The CDR3 extends over 15 amino acids. CDR3 sequence reads: CASSQNRESNYGYTF. CDR3 in DNA: TGCGCCAGCAGCCAAAACAGAGAATCTAACTATGGCTACACCTTC.

The chain has TRBV5-6 and TRBJ2-7; D uncertain. The CDR3 is made up of 14 amino acids. V was trimmed by 6 bases and J by 1 base, leaving 14 bases between them. Germline CDR1 and CDR2: SGHDT and YYEEEE. CDR3 protein: CASTPRYESYEQYF. DNA of the CDR3: TGTGCCAGCACCCCGAGGTATGAATCCTACGAGCAGTACTTC.

This clonotype has just a few counts. The chain uses TRBV19 and TRBJ1-1, with D hard to call. V lost 3 bases and J lost 6, with 11 bases in between. The V gene's germline CDR1 is LNHDA and CDR2 SQIVND (reference sequence). CDR3 length: 13 amino acids. The DNA for the CDR3 is TGTGCCAGTAGTATCCGGGCCGGCGCTGAAGCTTTCTTT. As protein: CASSIRAGAEAFF.

In its sample, this clonotype was seen many times. This rearrangement joins TRBV6-6 to TRBJ1-5; 8 bases map to TRBD1. The CDR3 loop spans 14 amino acids. Trimming took 7 bases from V and 5 from J; bases not matched to a gene: 7. The germline V gene has CDR1 MNHNY and CDR2 SVGAGI (reference sequence). CDR3 protein: CASNDRGSDQPQHF. The DNA of the CDR3 is TGTGCCAGCAATGACAGGGGATCGGATCAGCCCCAGCATTTT.

This clonotype showed up many times. This sequence joins TRBV7-2 and TRBJ1-1, with 10 bases identical to TRBD1. The CDR3 has 15 residues. Looked up from germline, CDR1 is SGHTA and CDR2 is FQGNSA. V shed 1 base, J shed 3 bases, and the junction held 2 bases outside the gene matches. In nucleotides, the CDR3 is TGTGCCAGCAGCTTAGTAGGGACAGGGGACACTGAAGCTTTCTTT. Encoded protein: CASSLVGTGDTEAFF.

This clonotype was seen a handful of times. The chain employs TRBV7-6 and TRBJ2-1; 12 positions match TRBD1. Per the germline V gene, CDR1 is SGHVS and CDR2 is FNYEAQ. The CDR3 runs 16 residues. V shed 8 bases and J 8 bases; nucleotides not matched to a gene: 13. CDR3 DNA sequence: TGTGCCAGCCAATTACCGGGACAGGGGGCTTTCGATGAGCAGTTCTTC. It codes for CASQLPGQGAFDEQFF. The complete variable domain, with remaining parts taken from reference TRBV7-6 and TRBJ2-1, reads GAGVSQSPRYKVTKRGQDVALRCDPISGHVSLYWYRQALGQGPEFLTYFNYEAQQDKSGLPNDRFSAERPEGSISTLTIQRTEQRDSAMYRCASQLPGQGAFDEQFFGPGTRLTVL.

The chain uses TRBV7-2 and TRBJ2-1, with D possibly TRBD2 on 6 matching bases. The V and J ends lost 6 bases and 5 bases respectively, with 17 bases between them. From germline, CDR1 is SGHTA and CDR2 FQGNSA. The CDR3 is 15 amino acids. This CDR3 is CASSLARGWDNEQFF. CDR3 coding DNA: TGTGCCAGCAGTCTAGCCCGGGGGTGGGACAATGAGCAGTTCTTC.

This clonotype was detected ten times or more. This chain links TRBV7-8 with TRBJ1-1, with D unresolved. The germline V gene has CDR1 SGHVS and CDR2 FQNEAQ. Trimming removed 1 base at V and 1 base at J, with 7 bases between. This CDR3 comprises 14 residues. The CDR3 DNA follows: TGTGCCAGCAGCTTAGTAAGTCAGAACACTGAAGCTTTCTTT. It codes for CASSLVSQNTEAFF.

V usage is TRBV29-1 and J usage is TRBJ1-2, with D possibly matching TRBD1 (5 bases). Germline V lookup: CDR1 SQVTM, CDR2 ANQGSEA. V dropped 7 bases and J dropped 0 bases, with 15 bases sitting between them. This CDR3 region has 14 residues. The CDR3 DNA follows: TGCAGCGCCGAAGGGGACTACTCTAACTATGGCTACACCTTC. Translating gives CSAEGDYSNYGYTF.

Only a few counts were recorded for this clonotype. The J gene is TRBJ2-1, the V gene TRBV6-1; D gene unclear. Germline CDR1 reads MNHNS; CDR2 reads SASEGT. The ends were cut back, 7 bases at V and 9 bases at J, with 4 bases in the middle. The CDR3 is 9 residues long. CDR3 DNA: TGTGCCAGCATGCCTGAGCAGTTCTTC. Protein sequence: CASMPEQFF.